This T cell receptor (beta chain) appears in the sequencing data of a study of CD8+ T cells in alopecia areata. As for the study in general: Female C3H/HeJ mice aged roughly 6-10 weeks received skin from approximately 6-12-month-old C3H/HeJ donors with spontaneous alopecia.

A note on this clone: Its antigen remains unidentified. Gene names refer to mouse genes. The sequenced fragment ends 4 residues before the CDR3 boundary, so the rest is inferred from the germline J gene.

RNA, once extracted, was reverse transcribed into cDNA for use as the sequencing template. The repertoire was sequenced with immunoSEQ multiplex PCR; TCRdb's copy has only in-frame clones and lacks some. The table lists approximately 300,000 clones, with no singletons. Regarding the study as a whole: In patients, TCRs were shared less clearly than in mice, and HLA may possibly be involved. The study found higher clonality in lesional than normal scalp, especially in alopecia totalis/universalis. Scalp data also include sequences from resident alphabeta T cells of normal skin.

V was pared by 5 bases and J by 5 bases, with 17 bases between. The length of the CDR3 is 15 residues. Germline lookup yields CDR1 SGHDT and CDR2 FRDEAV. Sorting used CD4, CD8alpha, NKG2D, NKG2ACE and other markers on pooled cutaneous lymph node cells. The sequencing input was CD4+ T cells sorted from a lymph node. The source of this sequence is a C3H/HeJ mouse with alopecia areata. The strain's MHC type: H2-k. The rearrangement uses TRBV14 and TRBJ2-1, with D possibly being TRBD1 (6 bases). The sequenced CDR3 bases are TGTGCCAGCAGCACCTCCCGGGACAAAAATGCT. This encodes CASSTSRDKNA. The entire CDR3 is CASSTSRDKNAEQFF. The full variable domain, its missing parts supplied by reference TRBV14 and TRBJ2-1, is EAGVTQSPRYAVLQEGQAVSFWCDPISGHDTLYWYQQPRDQGPQLLVYFRDEAVIDNSQLPSDRFSAVRPKGTNSTLKIQSAKQGDTATYLCASSTSRDKNAEQFFGPGTRLTVL.